Given below is one T cell receptor beta chain in context. No antigen is known for it. This entry comes from a study of OX40 agonist ivuxolimab in advanced cancers. Study-wide results and caveats: With doses of 0.1-3.0 mg/kg, partial responders showed among the lowest clonal expansion. Normalized T-cell clonal expansion was also low in some nonresponders.

The CDR3 consists of 15 residues. The J segment lost 9 bases and the V segment lost 2 bases, leaving 6 bases of the junction unmatched. Germline V lookup: CDR1 MNHEY, CDR2 SMNVEV (reference sequence). The protocol was immunoSEQ multiplex PCR, while the TCRdb copy is restricted to in-frame clones and leaves out a portion. The table shows 100,000 to 120,000 clones, with approximately 90% occurring only once. The sequence came from an adult with an advanced solid tumor such as melanoma, head and neck, liver or kidney cancer. This specimen was CD4+ or CD8+ T cells sorted from blood, taken in a trial of the OX40 agonist ivuxolimab. The V and J genes are TRBV27 and TRBJ2-1, with 11 nucleotides matching TRBD2. This chain's CDR3 is CASSLELAGVGEQFF. Here the CDR3 DNA reads TGTGCCAGCAGTTTAGAACTAGCGGGAGTGGGTGAGCAGTTCTTC.